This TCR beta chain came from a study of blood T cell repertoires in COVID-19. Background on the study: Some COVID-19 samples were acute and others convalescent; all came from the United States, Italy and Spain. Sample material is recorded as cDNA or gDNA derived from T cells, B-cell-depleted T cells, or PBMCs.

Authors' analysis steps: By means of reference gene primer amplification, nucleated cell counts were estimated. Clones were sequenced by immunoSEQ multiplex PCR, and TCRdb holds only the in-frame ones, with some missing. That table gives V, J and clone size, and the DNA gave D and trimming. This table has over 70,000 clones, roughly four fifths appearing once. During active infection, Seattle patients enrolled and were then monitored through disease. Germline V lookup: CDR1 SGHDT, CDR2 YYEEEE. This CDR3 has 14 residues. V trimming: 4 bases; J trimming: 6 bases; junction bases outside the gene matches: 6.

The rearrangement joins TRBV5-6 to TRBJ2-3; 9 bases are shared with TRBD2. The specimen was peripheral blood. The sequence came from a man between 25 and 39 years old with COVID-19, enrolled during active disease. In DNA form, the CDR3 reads TGTGCCAGCAGCGCCTGGACTAGCGTCGATACGCAGTATTTT. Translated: CASSAWTSVDTQYF. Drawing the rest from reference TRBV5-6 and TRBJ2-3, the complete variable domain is DAGVTQSPTHLIKTRGQQVTLRCSPKSGHDTVSWYQQALGQGPQFIFQYYEEEERQRGNFPDRFSGHQFPNYSSELNVNALLLGDSALYLCASSAWTSVDTQYFGPGTRLTVL.